This TCR beta chain originates from a study of Graves' ophthalmopathy and Graves' hyperthyroidism. Study context: Before any treatment was given, at initial diagnosis, peripheral blood was collected. Study-wide results and caveats: It was with roughly 70% sensitivity and just under 75% specificity that the model predicted ophthalmopathy progression. Ophthalmopathy was separated from stable hyperthyroidism by a 13-signature model with roughly 91% sensitivity and about 79% specificity.

Amplification of the TCR beta CDR3 regions used RNA transcripts (as template). The first round was an RT-PCR with HTBI primers, and the second round was a multiplex PCR. TCRdb passed the multiplex PCR reads through MiXCR, listing each CDR3 protein once. The sample includes 150,000 to 200,000 distinct CDR3 sequences, roughly two fifths seen only once; the top ten take roughly 8.9%. The authors diagnosed from clinical symptoms, serum thyroxine, TRAb, thyroid ultrasound and orbital computed tomography. There are a few counts of this clonotype. Its target is not known. The germline gives CDR1 MNHEY, CDR2 SVGAGI. The V end was cut by 2 bases, the J end by 3 bases, with 10 bases between. The CDR3 has 14 amino acids.

The specimen was peripheral blood. The chain links TRBV6-5 to TRBJ1-1; D is ambiguous. The source of this sequence is a young man with Graves' ophthalmopathy. Here the CDR3 reads CASSYKLGYTEAFF. The CDR3, as DNA: TGTGCCAGCAGTTACAAACTCGGGTACACTGAAGCTTTCTTT.